The clone carrying this T cell receptor beta chain appeared a single time. This sample stems from a study of blood T cell repertoires in COVID-19. Study-level information: Samples taken during acute and convalescent COVID-19 were collected in the United States, Italy and Spain. T cells, B-cell-depleted T cells, or PBMCs supplied cDNA or gDNA.

In the authors' methods: By means of reference gene primer amplification, nucleated cell counts were estimated. Measured with immunoSEQ multiplex PCR; TCRdb has only the in-frame clones, and not every one. Clone size and the V and J calls come from that table; the DNA yielded D and trimming. The table has about 280,000 clones, approximately 86% seen once. This CDR3 comprises 15 residues. Germline CDR1 and CDR2: LNHDA and SQIVND (reference sequence). V was pared by 5 bases and J by 7 bases, with 18 bases between. This TCR came from a woman in her twenties or thirties who had recovered from COVID-19. The sequencing sample was made of peripheral blood. The chain recombines TRBV19 with TRBJ2-1, with a possible D match to TRBD2 (6 bases). This CDR3 reads CASSYGTGVGNEQFF. CDR3 nucleotide sequence: TGTGCCAGTAGTTACGGGACGGGAGTCGGGAATGAGCAGTTCTTC. Full variable domain (missing parts from reference TRBV19 and TRBJ2-1): DGGITQSPKYLFRKEGQNVTLSCEQNLNHDAMYWYRQDPGQGLRLIYYSQIVNDFQKGDIAEGYSVSREKKESFPLTVTSAQKNPTAFYLCASSYGTGVGNEQFFGPGTRLTVL.